This T cell receptor beta chain is drawn from a study of blood T cell repertoires in COVID-19. Overall study: Italy, Spain and the United States were the sources of the convalescent and acute COVID-19 samples. Sources were T cells, B-cell-depleted T cells, or PBMCs; the material itself was cDNA or gDNA.

This clone was seen ten or more times. How the authors handled the data: How many nucleated cells were present was estimated from reference gene primer amplification. Produced via immunoSEQ multiplex PCR; TCRdb's table is partial and in-frame only. V and J calls plus clone size are reproduced from that table; the DNA served to infer D and trimming. The data contain just under 350,000 clones, over 70% of them singletons. There are 15 residues in the CDR3. V dropped 4 bases and J dropped 0; count of bases not matched to a gene: 6. Looked up from germline, CDR1 is SGHTA and CDR2 is FQGNSA. Sequenced input: peripheral blood. The chain joins TRBV7-2 to TRBJ2-7; 7 bases fit TRBD2. The TCR was taken from a man aged 30 to 39 with active or convalescent COVID-19. In nucleotides, the CDR3 is TGTGCCAGCAGCTCGCCCTCTAGCGGCTCCTACGAGCAGTACTTC. Encoded protein: CASSSPSSGSYEQYF.